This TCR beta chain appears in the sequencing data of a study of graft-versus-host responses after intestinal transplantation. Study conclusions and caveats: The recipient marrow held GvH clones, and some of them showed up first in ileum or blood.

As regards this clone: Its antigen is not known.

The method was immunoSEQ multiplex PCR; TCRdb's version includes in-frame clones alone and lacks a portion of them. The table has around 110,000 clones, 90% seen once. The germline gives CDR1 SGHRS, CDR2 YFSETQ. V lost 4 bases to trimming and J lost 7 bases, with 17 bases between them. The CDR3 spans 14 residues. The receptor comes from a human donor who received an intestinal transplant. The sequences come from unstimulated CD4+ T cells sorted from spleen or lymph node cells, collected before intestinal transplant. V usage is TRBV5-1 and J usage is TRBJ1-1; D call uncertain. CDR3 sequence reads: CASSPRGGRFEAFF. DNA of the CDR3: TGCGCCAGCAGCCCCCGGGGAGGGAGGTTTGAAGCTTTCTTT.